The clone carrying this TCR beta chain was seen ten or more times. The antigen remains unidentified. This record belongs to a study of CD8+CD57+ T cells in acquired aplastic anemia. Study results and caveats: Significance was not reached for CD8+ Simpson's diversity between patients and controls.

Genomic DNA acted as the template from which TCR beta VDJ combination and CDR3 sequence profiling were carried out. TCRdb used MiXCR to reprocess the reads, holding one entry per CDR3 protein. The data contain more than 150,000 distinct CDR3 sequences, 40% to 55% of them singletons. Those patients picked for sequencing had displayed CD8+CD57+ cell expansion on flow cytometry. The CDR3 has 16 amino acids. Trimming cost V 3 bases and J 6 bases; bases outside gene matches: 12. Germline CDR1 reads MGHRA; CDR2 reads YSYEKL. V gene TRBV4-1 combines with J gene TRBJ2-7; 9 nucleotides match TRBD1. The sequence was obtained from a human donor with aplastic anemia. Input material: sorted CD4+, CD8+, or CD8+CD57+ T cells (not recorded which) from PBMCs. The CDR3 DNA is TGCGCCAGCAGCCAGACCACCGGGACAGGGTACTCCGAGCAGTACTTC. Its protein is CASSQTTGTGYSEQYF.